The 3 T cell receptor beta chains below were found in one sample sequenced in a study of technical replicates of blood from several donors. The method was immunoSEQ multiplex PCR; TCRdb's version includes in-frame clones alone and lacks a portion of them. This sample yields approximately 85,000 clones, of which just over 90% are seen a single time; approximately 0.25% belongs to the top ten. The sequencing input was T cells isolated from PBMCs. The origin of the receptors is a human donor in good health.

The gene calls are TRBV28 and TRBJ2-7, with TRBD1 as a possible D gene (6 bases). Germline CDR1 and CDR2: MDHEN and SYDVKM. V lost 3 bases and J 3 bases, leaving 18 bases between the germline ends. The CDR3 has 16 amino acids. CDR3 bases: TGTGCCAGCAGTTTGGACCCCAGGGGAACAGGCTACGAGCAGTACTTC. As protein: CASSLDPRGTGYEQYF.

The chain has TRBV27 and TRBJ1-1; TRBD1 might be the D (6 bases). The CDR3 is made up of 15 amino acids. V dropped 4 bases and J dropped 1 base, with 13 bases sitting between them. CDR1 and CDR2 from the germline V gene are MNHEY and SMNVEV (reference sequence). The CDR3 DNA sequence: TGTGCCAGCAGTTATGGTGCCAGGGGGAACACTGAAGCTTTCTTT. It encodes CASSYGARGNTEAFF.

The V and J genes are TRBV7-2 and TRBJ2-1, with TRBD1 matching 8 bases. Germline-derived CDR1 and CDR2 are SGHTA and FQGNSA. The V segment lost 3 bases and the J segment 15 bases; nucleotides outside the gene matches: 10. The CDR3 has 13 amino acids. The CDR3 is CASSFRQGPWGFF. The CDR3 DNA sequence: TGTGCCAGCAGCTTTCGACAGGGGCCCTGGGGGTTCTTC.